This T cell receptor beta chain is from a study of cytomegalovirus exposure and HLA in healthy donors. The CDR3 runs 11 residues. Germline V gene data show CDR1 as ENHRY and CDR2 as SYGVKD. V lost 2 bases and J 6 bases, leaving 5 bases between the germline ends. 13 Jbeta primers and 60 Vbeta primers were used for the PCR. The data were produced by immunoSEQ multiplex PCR, yet TCRdb's version contains in-frame clones alone and is incomplete. The sample carries about 110,000 clones, around three quarters recorded once. The sequenced sample was PBMCs. The chain joins TRBV10-3 to TRBJ2-7; D unclear. This sequence originates from a woman between 45 and 60 years old in good health and CMV-seropositive. CDR3: CAISEGGEQYF. CDR3 in DNA: TGTGCCATCAGTGAGGGCGGCGAGCAGTACTTC.